This T cell receptor beta chain came from a study of Ad26.COV2.S vaccination and SARS-CoV-2 variants. Study background: Trial arm assignment for the donor was COV1001 Ad26.COV2.S. Doses of Ad26.COV2.S were injected into muscle once or twice, 56 days apart.

The repertoire was sequenced with immunoSEQ multiplex PCR; TCRdb's copy has only in-frame clones and lacks some. In the table there are roughly 410,000 clones, 83% of which are singletons. The sample's treatment: some 20 received Ad26.COV2.S at low or high dose, single or two shots; several received placebo; per-sample allocation not given. Day 63 following the first vaccine or placebo injection was when the samples were taken. Donor was an adult aged 18-55 years in Boston. This receptor was identified in a person aged 18 to 65 who received the Ad26.COV2.S COVID-19 vaccine or a placebo. The starting material was peripheral blood, obtained in a trial of Ad26.COV2.S vaccine versus placebo.

The CDR3: CASSLGQGGNTEAFF. CDR3 DNA sequence: TGTGCCAGCAGCCTAGGACAGGGGGGAAACACTGAAGCTTTCTTT. The chain couples TRBV11-1 to TRBJ1-1, with 10 bases fitting TRBD1. Losses at the gene ends were 5 bases for V and 2 bases for J; bases not matched to a gene: 5. CDR1 SGHAT and CDR2 FQDESV come from the germline V gene (reference sequence). The CDR3 extends over 15 amino acids.